Following are 2 T cell receptor beta chains from one sample sequenced in a study of Graves' ophthalmopathy and Graves' hyperthyroidism (dated by TCRdb to the late 2010s). TCRdb records Illumina HiSeq 2000 as the sequencer. For repertoire sequencing, TCR beta CDR3 regions were amplified from RNA transcripts. HTBI primers and the Qiagen OneStep RT-PCR kit were used in a first-round RT-PCR, which was followed by a second-round multiplex PCR, size selection and purification. In-frame beta chains were kept once TCRdb had trimmed the public reads at Q25 with fastp and called clones with MiXCR. Each entry merges the rows of one CDR3 protein and shows their most common DNA and genes. The sample yields hundreds of thousands of distinct CDR3 sequences; roughly 41% were counted once. The ten largest clones add up to about 3.3% of the sample. The sequenced material came from peripheral blood. The receptors stem from an adult man with Graves' ophthalmopathy.

This clonotype was seen a few times. The chain carries TRBV4-1 and TRBJ1-1; the D is unclear. Germline V gene sequence: CDR1 MGHRA, CDR2 YSYEKL. The CDR3 is 13 residues long. Trimming left V 2 bases short and J 6 bases short, with 10 bases between. The CDR3 protein is CASSQLGFPEAFF. The CDR3 DNA reads TGCGCCAGCAGCCAACTGGGATTCCCTGAAGCTTTCTTT.

The chain links TRBV10-3 to TRBJ1-2; D is undetermined. V was clipped by 6 bases and J by 0 bases, with 5 bases between them. The germline CDR1 and CDR2 sequences are ENHRY and SYGVKD. The CDR3 runs 12 residues. CDR3 in amino acids: CAISQTNYGYTF. The CDR3 DNA follows: TGTGCCATCAGCCAGACTAACTATGGCTACACCTTC.